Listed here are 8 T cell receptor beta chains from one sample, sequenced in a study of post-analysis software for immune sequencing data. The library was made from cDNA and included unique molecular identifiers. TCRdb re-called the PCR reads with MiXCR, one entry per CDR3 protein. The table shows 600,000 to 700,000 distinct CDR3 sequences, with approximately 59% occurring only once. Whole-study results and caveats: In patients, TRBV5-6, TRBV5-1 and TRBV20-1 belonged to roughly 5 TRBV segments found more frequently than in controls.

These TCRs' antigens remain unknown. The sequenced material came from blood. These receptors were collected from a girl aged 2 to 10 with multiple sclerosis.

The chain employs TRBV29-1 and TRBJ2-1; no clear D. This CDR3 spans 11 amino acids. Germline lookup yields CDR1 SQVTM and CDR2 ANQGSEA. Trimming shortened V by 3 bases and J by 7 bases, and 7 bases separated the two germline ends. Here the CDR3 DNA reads TGCAGCGTTGATAGGTGGAATGAGCAGTTCTTC. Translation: CSVDRWNEQFF.

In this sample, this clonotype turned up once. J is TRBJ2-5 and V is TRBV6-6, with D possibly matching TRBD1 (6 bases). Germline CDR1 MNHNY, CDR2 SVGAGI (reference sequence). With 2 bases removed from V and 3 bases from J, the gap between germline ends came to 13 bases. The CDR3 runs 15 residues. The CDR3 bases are TGTGCCAGCAGTTACCCGCAGGGGAAGAAAGAGACCCAGTACTTC. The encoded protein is CASSYPQGKKETQYF.

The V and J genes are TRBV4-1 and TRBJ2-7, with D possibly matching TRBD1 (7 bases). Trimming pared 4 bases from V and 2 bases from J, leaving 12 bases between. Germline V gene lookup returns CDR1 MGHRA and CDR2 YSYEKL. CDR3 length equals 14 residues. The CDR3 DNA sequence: TGCGCCAGCAGCCCGGGGGACAGACCCTACGAGCAGTACTTC. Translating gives CASSPGDRPYEQYF.

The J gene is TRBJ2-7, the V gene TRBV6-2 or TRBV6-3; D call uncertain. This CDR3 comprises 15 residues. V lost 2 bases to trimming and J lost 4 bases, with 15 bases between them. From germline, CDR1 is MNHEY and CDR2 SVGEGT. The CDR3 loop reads CASSYESAGFYEQYF. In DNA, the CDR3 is TGTGCCAGCAGTTACGAGTCGGCAGGATTTTACGAGCAGTACTTC.

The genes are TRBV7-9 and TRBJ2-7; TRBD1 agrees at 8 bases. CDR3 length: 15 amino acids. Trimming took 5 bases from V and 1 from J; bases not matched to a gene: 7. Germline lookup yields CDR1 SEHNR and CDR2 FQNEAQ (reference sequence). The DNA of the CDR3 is TGTGCCAGCAGCCCGAGGACAGGGCTATCCTACGAGCAGTACTTC. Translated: CASSPRTGLSYEQYF. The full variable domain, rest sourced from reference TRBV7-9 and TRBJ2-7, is DTGVSQNPRHKITKRGQNVTFRCDPISEHNRLYWYRQTLGQGPEFLTYFQNEAQLEKSRLLSDRFSAERPKGSFSTLEIQRTEQGDSAMYLCASSPRTGLSYEQYFGPGTRLTVT.

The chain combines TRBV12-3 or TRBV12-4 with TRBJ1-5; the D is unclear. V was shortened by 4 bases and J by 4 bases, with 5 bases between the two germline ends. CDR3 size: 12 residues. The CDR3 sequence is CASSSGNQPQHF. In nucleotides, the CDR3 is TGTGCCAGCAGTTCCGGGAATCAGCCCCAGCATTTT.

CDR3 DNA: TGCAGTGCTAGAGCGGCAGCAGATACGCAGTATTTT. Residues: CSARAAADTQYF. The rearrangement uses TRBV20-1 and TRBJ2-3; D unclear. The CDR3 length is 12 residues. CDR1 is DFQATT, CDR2 SNEGSKA, per germline (reference sequence). Trimming shortened V by 1 base and J by 4 bases, and 6 bases separated the two germline ends.

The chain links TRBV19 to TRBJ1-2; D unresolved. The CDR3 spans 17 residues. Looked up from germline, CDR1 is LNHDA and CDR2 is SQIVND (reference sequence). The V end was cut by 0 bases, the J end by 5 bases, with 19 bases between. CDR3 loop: CASSIDRSLVGWYGYTF. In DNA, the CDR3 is TGTGCCAGTAGTATAGATAGATCCCTCGTCGGATGGTATGGCTACACCTTC.